There are many counts of the clone carrying this T cell receptor beta chain. Its antigen is unknown. At one of its ends the junction is not consistent with the germline gene, which may arise from a read error. The sample comes from a study of prognosis after radiotherapy for stage I lung cancer. About the research overall: The roughly 14 male and 6 female patients were aged about 53 to 84, median approximately 73 years. Stereotactic body radiotherapy was given without concurrent therapy in all patients. Study-wide results and caveats: Once stereotactic body radiation therapy had been given, unique TCR clone counts fell, with a median of 10,088 versus 6,861.

The CDR3 has 13 amino acids. Germline CDR1 LGHDT, CDR2 YNNKEL (reference sequence). Amplification of TCR beta CDR3 from genomic DNA used two-round multiplex PCR. Round one of PCR was performed, and it used primers specific to each TRBV and TRBJ gene. TCRdb reprocessed the multiplex PCR reads via MiXCR and lists one record per CDR3 protein. Here the sample spans tens of thousands of distinct CDR3 sequences, around 30% being singletons. The receptor was isolated from a donor over 45 with non-small cell lung cancer. V usage is TRBV3-1 and J usage is TRBJ2-7, with 8 nucleotides matching TRBD2. The material was PBMCs, obtained before or after stereotactic body radiation therapy (not recorded which). The CDR3 region has the DNA TGTGCCAACAGCCAATCGGCTAGCGGGGAGCAGTACTTC. Amino acid sequence: CANSQSASGEQYF.